This passage covers 14 T cell receptor beta chains from one sample sequenced in a study of CD8+ T cells in alopecia areata. Following extraction, RNA underwent reverse transcription to cDNA, which served as the sequencing template. The table came from immunoSEQ multiplex PCR; TCRdb's copy has only in-frame clones and leaves some out. The sample shows roughly 190,000 clones, more than 55% of them seen only once. Treatment denoted: oral pan-JAK inhibitor, 5-10 mg twice daily. The sequenced sample was CD4+ T cells sorted from blood, obtained at week 4, from a patient treated with tofacitinib. All receptors derive from a human donor with alopecia areata.

This clone came up a few times. The chain has TRBV9 and TRBJ1-3; no clear D. Germline CDR1 and CDR2: SGDLS and YYNGEE. This CDR3 comprises 15 residues. The V gene lost 1 base and the J gene lost 9 bases, with 17 bases spanning the gap. The CDR3 region is CASSVPSGDVSTIYF. CDR3 coding DNA: TGTGCCAGCAGCGTACCCTCCGGGGATGTGAGCACCATATATTTT.

This clone was detected only a few times. The chain links TRBV4-1 to TRBJ2-6, with TRBD1 matching 8 bases. Germline trimming cut 4 bases from V and 4 bases from J; bases unmatched to any gene: 12. This CDR3 spans 18 amino acids. Germline values: CDR1 MGHRA, CDR2 YSYEKL. CDR3 loop: CASSPGTQGALGANVLTF. The CDR3 DNA reads as TGCGCCAGCAGCCCGGGAACGCAGGGGGCATTGGGGGCCAACGTCCTGACTTTC.

V and J are TRBV25-1 and TRBJ1-4; TRBD1 agrees at 7 bases. Unmatched junction bases numbered 7, after V lost 7 bases and J lost 8 bases. CDR1 is MGHDK, CDR2 SYGVNS, per germline. The CDR3 has 13 amino acids. CDR3 coding DNA: TGTGCCAGCAACACAGGGGCACGGGAAAAACTGTTTTTT. Translated, it gives CASNTGAREKLFF.

The J gene is TRBJ2-5, the V gene TRBV7-9; unclear D gene. The CDR3 is made up of 14 amino acids. V shed 7 bases and J shed 3 bases, with 15 bases lying between them. Germline V gene lookup returns CDR1 SEHNR and CDR2 FQNEAQ (reference sequence). Here the CDR3 reads CASTAWAAEETQYF. The CDR3 DNA follows: TGTGCCAGCACCGCTTGGGCAGCTGAAGAGACCCAGTACTTC.

The chain joins TRBV29-1 to TRBJ2-1; possibly TRBD1 for D (6 bases). CDR1 and CDR2 from the germline V gene are SQVTM and ANQGSEA. The V and J ends lost 0 bases and 4 bases respectively, with 13 bases between them. This CDR3 comprises 15 residues. The chain's CDR3 is CSVEDMGTKYNEQFF. In DNA, the CDR3 is TGCAGCGTTGAAGATATGGGGACAAAATACAATGAGCAGTTCTTC.

The chain couples TRBV5-6 to TRBJ1-1, with 7 bases identical to TRBD1. Looked up from germline, CDR1 is SGHDT and CDR2 is YYEEEE. The junction had 4 bases not matched to a gene; V was cut back by 0 bases and J by 2 bases. The CDR3 loop spans 15 amino acids. The CDR3 loop reads CASSLAGTANTEAFF. The CDR3 DNA reads as TGTGCCAGCAGCTTGGCCGGGACAGCTAACACTGAAGCTTTCTTT.

V and J are TRBV11-3 and TRBJ2-3; D is undetermined. The CDR3 is 13 residues long. Germline CDR1 and CDR2: SGHNT and YENEEA. Between the trimmed V and J ends, which lost 3 bases and 4 bases, there was a span of 8 bases. The CDR3 loop reads CASSLDEPDTQYF. The DNA for the CDR3 is TGTGCCAGCAGCTTGGACGAACCAGATACGCAGTATTTT.

The chain couples TRBV15 to TRBJ2-3; TRBD2 might be the D (5 bases). V gave up 5 bases and J gave up 2 bases, with 17 bases separating them. The CDR3 spans 16 residues. Germline CDR1 is LNHNV and CDR2 is YYDKDF (reference sequence). The CDR3 loop reads CATSPRLAGLTDTQYF. For the CDR3, the DNA is TGTGCCACCAGCCCTCGACTCGCGGGCCTCACAGATACGCAGTATTTT.

Worth noting for this clone: The same CDR3 arises from other DNA sequences in this sample as well. This sequence joins TRBV27 and TRBJ2-2; D is undetermined. Germline assignment: CDR1 MNHEY and CDR2 SMNVEV (reference sequence). The CDR3 has 12 amino acids. The V gene lost 0 bases and the J gene lost 6 bases, with 2 bases spanning the gap. CDR3 DNA: TGTGCCAGCAGTTTATCTGCCGGGGAGCTGTTTTTT. Its protein is CASSLSAGELFF.

The V call is TRBV28, the J call TRBJ2-1; the D is unclear. The CDR3 extends over 13 amino acids. Germline lookup yields CDR1 MDHEN and CDR2 SYDVKM. Trimming left V 5 bases short and J 2 bases short, with 7 bases between. CDR3 protein: CASSLPAYNEQFF. The CDR3, as DNA: TGTGCCAGCAGTCTCCCTGCCTACAATGAGCAGTTCTTC.

J is TRBJ2-7 and V is TRBV5-1; 10 positions match TRBD1. The CDR3 spans 16 residues. The germline V gene has CDR1 SGHRS and CDR2 YFSETQ. V trimming: 1 base; J trimming: 5 bases; junction bases outside the gene matches: 9. CDR3 sequence (DNA): TGCGCCAGCAGCTTGACGATGACAGGGGGCGGGCACGAGCAGTACTTC. It codes for CASSLTMTGGGHEQYF.

The gene calls are TRBV30 and TRBJ1-6, with 7 bases that match TRBD1. The CDR3 has 15 residues. Germline V gives CDR1 GTSNPN, CDR2 SVGIG (reference sequence). V was clipped by 1 base and J by 7 bases; unmatched bases: 7. The CDR3 loop is CAWSDHTGANSPLHF. The CDR3 DNA follows: TGTGCCTGGAGTGATCATACAGGGGCCAATTCACCCCTCCACTTT.

The chain recombines TRBV10-3 with TRBJ2-5, with 7 bases matching TRBD1. This CDR3 spans 13 amino acids. Germline V gene sequence: CDR1 ENHRY, CDR2 SYGVKD. V gave up 6 bases and J gave up 2 bases; unmatched junction bases: 3. CDR3 in DNA: TGTGCCATCAGGCCGGGACAGCAAGAGACCCAGTACTTC. Translating gives CAIRPGQQETQYF.

The J gene is TRBJ2-7, the V gene TRBV2, with 10 nucleotides matching TRBD1. V lost 6 bases and J lost 3; bases outside the gene matches: 5. The CDR3 is made up of 14 amino acids. CDR1 is SNHLY, CDR2 FYNNEI, per germline. This CDR3 is CASSWRTGGYEQYF. Here the CDR3 DNA reads TGTGCCAGCAGCTGGAGGACAGGGGGCTACGAGCAGTACTTC.